Below are 29 T cell receptor beta chains sequenced from a single sample in a study of T cell responses to AZD1222 COVID-19 vaccine. The data were produced by immunoSEQ multiplex PCR, yet TCRdb's version contains in-frame clones alone and is incomplete. The profile shows 97,000 or so clones, roughly nine tenths of them singletons. Source: peripheral blood, taken 28 days after the second AZD1222 dose. The receptors shown here come from an adult who received the AZD1222 COVID-19 vaccine.

Concerning this clone: Its ends do not fully match the called genes, so a read error is possible. The gene calls are TRBV7-7 and TRBJ2-1; 8 bases are shared with TRBD2. From germline, CDR1 is SSHAT and CDR2 FNYEAQ (reference sequence). The CDR3 covers 13 residues. CDR3 sequence reads: CASSPGLAEEQFF. DNA of the CDR3: TGTGCTAGCAGCCCCGGACTAGCTGAGGAGCAGTTCTTC.

The chain links TRBV20-1 to TRBJ2-7; D is ambiguous. The V gene's germline CDR1 is DFQATT and CDR2 SNEGSKA (reference sequence). The CDR3 length is 11 residues. Trimming left V 0 bases short and J 5 bases short, with 5 bases between. The CDR3, as DNA: TGCAGTGCTAGAGATTGGCACGAGCAGTACTTC. Encoded protein: CSARDWHEQYF.

The rearrangement uses TRBV6-4 and TRBJ2-2; TRBD2 agrees at 7 bases. With 6 bases clipped from V and 9 bases from J, the junction kept 7 bases outside the gene matches. CDR1 and CDR2 from the germline V gene are MRHNA and SNTAGT. This CDR3 comprises 13 residues. For the CDR3, the DNA is TGTGCCAGCAGCTCTAGCGGCGGCCGGGAGCTGTTTTTT. This sequence encodes CASSSSGGRELFF.

V gene TRBV5-6 combines with J gene TRBJ2-7, with TRBD1 matching 10 bases. The CDR3 totals 15 residues. Germline V gene sequence: CDR1 SGHDT, CDR2 YYEEEE. Trimming at V came to 4 bases and at J to 7 bases, leaving 11 bases not matched to a gene. CDR3 DNA sequence: TGTGCCAGCAGCGGGGCGGACAGGGGGTTTGGGGAGCAGTACTTC. Translation: CASSGADRGFGEQYF.

J is TRBJ2-1 and V is TRBV12-3 or TRBV12-4, with D perhaps TRBD1 or TRBD2 (5 bases each). CDR3 length: 12 residues. V was pared by 8 bases and J by 2 bases, with 7 bases between. The CDR3 nucleotides are TGTGCCAGCGGGACCCCCTACAATGAGCAGTTCTTC. Translated: CASGTPYNEQFF.

This chain uses TRBV28 with TRBJ2-6; no reliable D call. Trimming left V 1 base short and J 2 bases short, with 6 bases between. Germline CDR1 is MDHEN and CDR2 is SYDVKM. This CDR3 region has 15 residues. CDR3 sequence (DNA): TGTGCCAGCAGTTTATCCGGGCCTGGGGCCAACGTCCTGACTTTC. Translating it yields CASSLSGPGANVLTF.

CDR3 in amino acids: CASSQVGGSYEQYF. In DNA form, the CDR3 reads TGTGCCAGCAGCCAAGTAGGGGGCTCCTACGAGCAGTACTTC. This chain connects TRBV3-1 (or the pseudogene TRBV3-2) to TRBJ2-7; the D gene is possibly TRBD1 (6 bases). Germline V gene sequence: CDR1 LGHDT, CDR2 YNNKEL (reference sequence). The CDR3 has 14 amino acids. The V gene lost 1 base and the J gene lost 0 bases, with 7 bases spanning the gap.

Worth noting for this clone: The junction departs from germline at one end; a sequencing error may be responsible. The V gene is TRBV7-7, the J gene TRBJ2-3; TRBD1 is a possible D gene (5 bases). This CDR3 has 15 amino acids. Germline V lookup: CDR1 SSHAT, CDR2 FNYEAQ (reference sequence). The DNA of the CDR3 is TGTGCTAGCAGTTCCGGACAAACTAGCACAGATACGCAGTATTTT. The encoded protein is CASSSGQTSTDTQYF. The full variable domain, with the rest looked up from reference TRBV7-7 and TRBJ2-3, is GAGVSQSPRYKVTKRGQDVTLRCDPISSHATLYWYQQALGQGPEFLTYFNYEAQPDKSGLPSDRFSAERPEGSISTLTIQRTEQRDSAMYRCASSSGQTSTDTQYFGPGTRLTVL.

V is TRBV3-1 (or the pseudogene TRBV3-2) and J is TRBJ2-5; D unresolved. V lost 0 bases and J lost 4, with 9 bases in between. The CDR3 runs to 14 residues. Per germline, CDR1 LGHDT and CDR2 YNNKEL (reference sequence). The CDR3 loop is CASSQELGRETQYF. Here the CDR3 DNA reads TGTGCCAGCAGCCAAGAGTTAGGACGAGAGACCCAGTACTTC.

The sample holds one count of this clone. The chain employs TRBV19 and TRBJ1-5; TRBD1 might be the D (5 bases). Germline V lookup: CDR1 LNHDA, CDR2 SQIVND (reference sequence). The length of the CDR3 is 17 residues. The V and J ends lost 5 bases and 5 bases respectively, with 22 bases between them. The CDR3 is CASSLFTGTAIDQPQHF. Here the CDR3 DNA reads TGTGCCAGTAGTTTATTTACCGGGACCGCTATTGATCAGCCCCAGCATTTT.

In its sample, this clone was seen a few times. The chain links TRBV6-6 to TRBJ2-2; 9 nucleotides line up with TRBD1. CDR1 and CDR2 (germline): MNHNY, SVGAGI (reference sequence). The CDR3 loop spans 15 amino acids. V was pared by 8 bases and J by 4 bases, with 8 bases of the junction left unmatched. The CDR3 DNA is TGTGCCAGCGGGGGAGGGACAGGGTTCACCGGGGAGCTGTTTTTT. This encodes CASGGGTGFTGELFF.

The rearrangement joins TRBV29-1 to TRBJ1-1; D is unclear. This CDR3 region has 14 residues. Per the germline V gene, CDR1 is SQVTM and CDR2 is ANQGSEA. V shed 1 base and J shed 5 bases, with 14 bases lying between them. In nucleotides, the CDR3 is TGCAGCGTTGAAGTTTCCGGAGTTGGGACTGAAGCTTTCTTT. Its translation: CSVEVSGVGTEAFF.

This clone is a singleton in its sample. The V and J genes are TRBV9 and TRBJ2-6; no clear D. Germline CDR1 is SGDLS and CDR2 is YYNGEE. Between the trimmed V and J ends, which lost 0 bases and 1 base, there was a span of 2 bases. This CDR3 is 14 amino acids long. The CDR3 reads CASSVVSGANVLTF. CDR3 bases: TGTGCCAGCAGCGTAGTATCTGGGGCCAACGTCCTGACTTTC.

The chain uses TRBV5-4 and TRBJ2-7, with 8 bases lining up with TRBD2. V shed 4 bases and J 3 bases; nucleotides not matched to a gene: 15. The CDR3 spans 17 residues. The germline gives CDR1 SGHNT, CDR2 YYREEE (reference sequence). The CDR3 protein is CASSPNRGGASLYEQYF. The CDR3 DNA follows: TGTGCCAGCAGCCCCAACCGGGGGGGGGCCAGCCTCTACGAGCAGTACTTC.

The V call is TRBV10-1, the J call TRBJ2-5, with D tentatively TRBD1 (6 bases). The ends were cut back, 0 bases at V and 4 bases at J, with 15 bases in the middle. The CDR3 contains 16 residues. From germline, CDR1 is WNHNN and CDR2 SYGVQD (reference sequence). The CDR3 region is CASSESGAGERETQYF. The CDR3 DNA follows: TGCGCCAGCAGTGAGTCAGGGGCAGGGGAGCGAGAGACCCAGTACTTC.

CDR3: CASSPPGGVYNEQFF. The CDR3 DNA follows: TGTGCCAGCTCACCGCCTGGGGGAGTCTACAATGAGCAGTTCTTC. The chain uses TRBV18 and TRBJ2-1; either TRBD1 or TRBD2 may supply D (5 bases each). This CDR3 has 15 amino acids. Trimming stripped 3 bases from V and 3 bases from J, with 12 bases between. From germline, CDR1 is KGHSH and CDR2 LQKENI.

This rearrangement joins TRBV6-2 or TRBV6-3 to TRBJ2-3; D call uncertain. Trimming removed 2 bases at V and 8 bases at J, with 11 bases between. CDR3 length equals 13 residues. Germline V gene sequence: CDR1 MNHEY, CDR2 SVGEGT. CDR3 protein: CASSYGRLGTQYF. The CDR3 coding sequence is TGTGCCAGCAGTTACGGAAGACTCGGTACGCAGTATTTT.

This sequence joins TRBV6-4 and TRBJ2-1, with TRBD2 as a possible D gene (5 bases). Germline loops: CDR1 MRHNA, CDR2 SNTAGT. This CDR3 region has 13 residues. With 3 bases removed from V and 6 bases from J, the gap between germline ends came to 9 bases. The CDR3, as DNA: TGTGCCAGCAGTGATACTAGGAGCAATGAGCAGTTCTTC. It specifies CASSDTRSNEQFF.

The chain combines TRBV6-5 with TRBJ1-2; the match to TRBD1 covers 11 bases. The CDR3 has 14 amino acids. Germline trimming cut 6 bases from V and 3 bases from J; bases unmatched to any gene: 3. Germline V gene sequence: CDR1 MNHEY, CDR2 SVGAGI. This chain's CDR3 is CASSRTGGDYGYTF. In DNA, the CDR3 is TGTGCCAGCAGCCGGACAGGGGGCGACTATGGCTACACCTTC.

The table lists this clone with a few counts. The chain uses TRBV29-1 and TRBJ1-2, with 9 bases aligning to TRBD1. The V segment lost 3 bases and the J segment 4 bases; nucleotides outside the gene matches: 3. Per germline, CDR1 SQVTM and CDR2 ANQGSEA. The length of the CDR3 is 13 residues. The CDR3, as DNA: TGCAGCGTTGACCACAGGGGGCCCTATGGCTACACCTTC. Amino acids: CSVDHRGPYGYTF.

This clone is a singleton in its sample. This chain connects TRBV4-1 to TRBJ2-7; D gene ambiguous. V gave up 1 base and J gave up 3 bases, with 16 bases separating them. CDR3 length equals 16 residues. Germline values: CDR1 MGHRA, CDR2 YSYEKL. The CDR3 region has the DNA TGCGCCAGCAGCCAAGCTTTCGGGCAGACTTTCTACGAGCAGTACTTC. Protein: CASSQAFGQTFYEQYF.

Regarding this clone: This sample also contains other DNA sequences that code for the same CDR3. The chain couples TRBV18 to TRBJ1-5; no clear D gene. V lost 4 bases and J 0 bases, leaving 10 bases between the germline ends. Germline V CDR1 and CDR2: KGHSH, LQKENI. The CDR3 has 15 residues. The CDR3 reads CASSLEKDSNQPQHF. As DNA, the CDR3 is TGTGCCAGCTCACTCGAGAAGGATAGCAATCAGCCCCAGCATTTT.

This chain joins TRBV27 and TRBJ1-2; perhaps TRBD1 as D (5 bases). The V gene's germline CDR1 is MNHEY and CDR2 SMNVEV (reference sequence). V gave up 2 bases and J gave up 4 bases, with 11 bases separating them. CDR3 length: 14 amino acids. The chain's CDR3 is CASSLSGHFYGYTF. DNA for the CDR3: TGTGCCAGCAGTTTAAGTGGACACTTCTATGGCTACACCTTC.

This clone was counted between two and nine times. The chain carries TRBV6-1 and TRBJ2-3; the D is unclear. Germline-derived CDR1 and CDR2 are MNHNS and SASEGT. This CDR3 has 14 amino acids. The V and J ends lost 2 bases and 6 bases respectively, with 12 bases between them. The CDR3 DNA reads as TGTGCCAGCAGTGAACCCGGTGAAGGTGATACGCAGTATTTT. This codes for CASSEPGEGDTQYF.

The chain recombines TRBV10-3 with TRBJ2-1; D may be TRBD2 (5 bases). This CDR3 contains 13 residues. Trimming shortened V by 10 bases and J by 4 bases, and 14 bases separated the two germline ends. Germline assignment: CDR1 ENHRY and CDR2 SYGVKD. The CDR3 here is CATHGGGYNEQFF. Here the CDR3 DNA reads TGTGCCACCCACGGCGGAGGTTACAATGAGCAGTTCTTC.

The CDR3 DNA sequence: TGTGCCAGCAGTTCCTTGGCGGGAGGGCCAACGACTGAGCAGTTCTTC. It yields the protein CASSSLAGGPTTEQFF. The chain recombines TRBV6-5 with TRBJ2-1; TRBD2 agrees at 9 bases. Germline values: CDR1 MNHEY, CDR2 SVGAGI. The V and J ends lost 4 bases and 9 bases, in that order; junction bases with no gene match: 13. The CDR3 is made up of 16 amino acids.

The gene calls are TRBV5-4 and TRBJ2-3; D unresolved. Trimming removed 0 bases from V and 6 bases from J, with 2 bases in between. From germline, CDR1 is SGHNT and CDR2 YYREEE (reference sequence). The CDR3 length is 11 residues. CDR3 in amino acids: CASSLGDTQYF. The CDR3 DNA is TGTGCCAGCAGCTTGGGGGATACGCAGTATTTT.

CDR3 region: CASSPNRASDSPLHF. The CDR3 DNA follows: TGTGCCAGCAGCCCCAACAGGGCATCGGATTCACCCCTCCACTTT. The rearrangement joins TRBV11-2 to TRBJ1-6; tentative D call: TRBD1 (6 bases). Germline V gene data show CDR1 as SGHAT and CDR2 as FQNNGV. V dropped 5 bases and J dropped 8 bases, with 16 bases sitting between them. This CDR3 has 15 residues.

The V gene is TRBV6-1, the J gene TRBJ1-5; D is undetermined. This CDR3 contains 14 residues. V lost 1 base and J lost 3, with 7 bases in between. Germline V gene data show CDR1 as MNHNS and CDR2 as SASEGT. As DNA, the CDR3 is TGTGCCAGCAGTGAAGACAGCTTCAATCAGCCCCAGCATTTT. It yields the protein CASSEDSFNQPQHF.